The present entry profiles one T cell receptor (beta chain) with its context. Its matching antigen is unknown. The trim removed 5 bases at V and 1 base at J, leaving 5 bases unmatched. CDR3 size: 15 residues. Germline assignment: CDR1 PRHDT and CDR2 FYEKMQ (reference sequence). CFSE-dim autoproliferating and CFSE-high non-proliferating T cells from unstimulated culture were sequenced separately. Pooled replicate wells came from around 5x10^7 CFSE-labeled PBMCs cultured 7 days without stimulus. CFSE at 0.45 to 0.65 uM labeled the PBMCs, which were then cultured unstimulated. Libraries were prepared by immunoSEQ multiplex PCR; TCRdb keeps only in-frame clonotypes and omits some of them. The sample holds around 30,000 clones, 86% seen once. This record comes from a study of memory B cells and T cells in multiple sclerosis. General study points: Shared clonotype counts depended on differing compartment clone-set sizes and were normalized.

J is TRBJ2-3 and V is TRBV13, with 8 bases that match TRBD2. Sequencing was done on a sample of PBMCs from blood kept in culture. The clonotype originates from a human donor with multiple sclerosis. CDR3 sequence reads: CASSQRGPGTDTQYF. The CDR3 coding sequence is TGTGCCAGCAGCCAGCGGGGGCCGGGCACAGATACGCAGTATTTT.